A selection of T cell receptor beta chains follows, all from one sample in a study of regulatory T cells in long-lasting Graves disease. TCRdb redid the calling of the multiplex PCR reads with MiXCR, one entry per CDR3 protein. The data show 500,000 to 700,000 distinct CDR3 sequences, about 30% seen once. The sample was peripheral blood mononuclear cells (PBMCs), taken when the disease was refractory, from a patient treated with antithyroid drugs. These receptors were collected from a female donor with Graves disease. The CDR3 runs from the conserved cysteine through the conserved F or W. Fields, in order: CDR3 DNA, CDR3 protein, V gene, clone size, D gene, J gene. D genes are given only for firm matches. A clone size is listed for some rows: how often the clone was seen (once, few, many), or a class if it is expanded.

TGTGCCAGCAGGGCTACAGGGGAGGGCGATGGCTACACCTTC	CASRATGEGDGYTF	TRBV12-3/TRBV12-4	-	TRBD1	TRBJ1-2
TGTGCCAGCAGCATGGACCCCGCCCACGAGCAGTACTTC	CASSMDPAHEQYF	TRBV7-9	-	-	TRBJ2-7
TGCGCCAGCAGCTTGGCTATGGGATTGGCCGGGGAGCTGTTTTTT	CASSLAMGLAGELFF	TRBV5-1	-	-	TRBJ2-2
TGTGCCAGCCTCACGGGCCTTAGGTGGAGGACCCAGTACTTC	CASLTGLRWRTQYF	TRBV6-1	-	-	TRBJ2-5
TGTGCCAGCAGACCCGTTCATTGGGAAGCTAACTATGGCTACACCTTC	CASRPVHWEANYGYTF	TRBV6-1	-	-	TRBJ1-2
TGTGCCAGCCGTACTAAACAGAACCCGTATTCACCCCTCCACTTT	CASRTKQNPYSPLHF	TRBV2	many	-	TRBJ1-6
TGTGCCAGCAGCTTAGGGGAGGCTTCCTCGACAAACACTGAAGCTTTCTTT	CASSLGEASSTNTEAFF	TRBV7-9	few	-	TRBJ1-1
TGTGCCAGCAGTGAAATACAGGGTTTCGGCTACACCTTC	CASSEIQGFGYTF	TRBV6-1	many	-	TRBJ1-2
TGTGCCAGCAGTGCTACTAGGTCAGTCACCGGGGAGCTGTTTTTT	CASSATRSVTGELFF	TRBV2	-	-	TRBJ2-2
TGCAGCGGGGTCAGGGGGGCGCCCGGGACCCAGTACTTC	CSGVRGAPGTQYF	TRBV29-1	-	-	TRBJ2-5
TGTGCCAGCAGCTTGGCTAGTCGGGACAGCTACGAGCAGTACTTC	CASSLASRDSYEQYF	TRBV5-6	-	TRBD1	TRBJ2-7
TGTGCCAGCAGCGTAGCTAAGGGGGCTGGAAACACCATATATTTT	CASSVAKGAGNTIYF	TRBV9	-	-	TRBJ1-3
TGTGCCAGCAGCTCCGATGCGGGGGGCCGGGAGCAGTACTTC	CASSSDAGGREQYF	TRBV11-3	few	TRBD2	TRBJ2-7
TGTGCCAGCAGCCAAGTCAGGGCTGGGGAGCTGTTTTTT	CASSQVRAGELFF	TRBV14	-	-	TRBJ2-2
TGTGCCAGCAGCTTGGAAAGCGGAAACTACGAGCAGTACTTC	CASSLESGNYEQYF	TRBV11-2	many	-	TRBJ2-7
TGTGCCAGCAGTCGATTACGTCTCTCGGGACAGGGAAGGAGGAACTATGGCTACACCTTC	CASSRLRLSGQGRRNYGYTF	TRBV27	many	TRBD1	TRBJ1-2
TGTGCCAGCAGTTTACTGTCTCTCTCGGGGGTGAACACTGAAGCTTTCTTT	CASSLLSLSGVNTEAFF	TRBV28	few	-	TRBJ1-1
TGTGCCAGCAGTTTATGGGACAGGGCCTCCTACGAGCAGTACTTC	CASSLWDRASYEQYF	TRBV27	-	TRBD1	TRBJ2-7
TGTGCCAGCACCCCGGGGGGGGGCGCTGAAGCTTTCTTT	CASTPGGGAEAFF	TRBV9	-	-	TRBJ1-1
TGTGCCAGCCGGGAGATAACGTACGAAGCTTTCTTT	CASREITYEAFF	TRBV6-1	many	-	TRBJ1-1
TGTGCCAGCAGCTCCATCTTTGTGGGCGGGGAGCTGTTTTTT	CASSSIFVGGELFF	TRBV11-3	-	-	TRBJ2-2
TGCAGTGCTCGCCGGGACACCACTGAAGCTTTCTTT	CSARRDTTEAFF	TRBV20-1	many	-	TRBJ1-1
TGTGCCAGCAGTATGGTGGGGTACCAAGAGACCCAGTACTTC	CASSMVGYQETQYF	TRBV2	many	-	TRBJ2-5
TGTGCCAGCAGTTCCGGGAATTCCGAGACCCAGTACTTC	CASSSGNSETQYF	TRBV27	few	-	TRBJ2-5
TGTGCCAGCAAGCCAGCCGCGGGCGAGCAGTACTTC	CASKPAAGEQYF	TRBV6-1	-	-	TRBJ2-7
TGTGCCTGGAGTTCGGACAGGAACTATGGCTACACCTTC	CAWSSDRNYGYTF	TRBV30	-	TRBD1	TRBJ1-2
TGTGCCAGCAGCCAGCAGGGGCGCACCGGGGAGCTGTTTTTT	CASSQQGRTGELFF	TRBV11-3	-	-	TRBJ2-2
TGCAGTGCTAGAGATCCGAAAGCGGGAGAGACCCAGTACTTC	CSARDPKAGETQYF	TRBV20-1	few	-	TRBJ2-5
TGCAGCGTTGGAAACAGGGGTGGCTACACCTTC	CSVGNRGGYTF	TRBV29-1	few	TRBD1	TRBJ1-2
TGTGCCAGCAGCTTAGTCCTATCCCAAAATTCACCCCTCCACTTT	CASSLVLSQNSPLHF	TRBV11-2	many	-	TRBJ1-6
TGTGCCAGCAGCTCAGGACTAGGGGATCATGAGCAGTTCTTC	CASSSGLGDHEQFF	TRBV7-6	few	TRBD2	TRBJ2-1
TGTGCCTGGAGTACTAAGGCCGAGCAGTACTTC	CAWSTKAEQYF	TRBV30	many	-	TRBJ2-7
TGTGCCAGCAGTTTATCCCAGAGAAACACTGAAGCTTTCTTT	CASSLSQRNTEAFF	TRBV12-3/TRBV12-4	-	-	TRBJ1-1
TGCGCCAGCAGCTTGGGGGACAGTAGCAATCAGCCCCAGCATTTT	CASSLGDSSNQPQHF	TRBV5-1	many	TRBD1	TRBJ1-5
TGTGCCAGCAGTGAAGGTTGGACAGGGGGTAATCAGCCCCAGCATTTT	CASSEGWTGGNQPQHF	TRBV2	many	TRBD1	TRBJ1-5
TGTGCCAGCAGTGAAGCGTCACAAAGCAATCAGCCCCAGCATTTT	CASSEASQSNQPQHF	TRBV2	many	-	TRBJ1-5